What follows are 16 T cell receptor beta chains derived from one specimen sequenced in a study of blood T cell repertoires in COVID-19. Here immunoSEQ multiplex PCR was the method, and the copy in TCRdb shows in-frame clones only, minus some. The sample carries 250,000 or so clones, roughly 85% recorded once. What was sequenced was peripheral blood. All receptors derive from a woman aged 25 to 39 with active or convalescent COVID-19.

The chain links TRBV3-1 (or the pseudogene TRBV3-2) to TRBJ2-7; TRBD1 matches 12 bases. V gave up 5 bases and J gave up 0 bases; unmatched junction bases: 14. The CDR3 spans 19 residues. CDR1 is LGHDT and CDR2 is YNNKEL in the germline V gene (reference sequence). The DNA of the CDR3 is TGTGCCAGCAGCACCCGGGACAGGGGGCTTATTTGGAGCTCCTACGAGCAGTACTTC. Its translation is CASSTRDRGLIWSSYEQYF.

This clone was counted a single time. As DNA, the CDR3 is TGTGCCTGGAGTGTGACTCTCTCCTACGAGCAGTACTTC. It yields the protein CAWSVTLSYEQYF. The chain uses TRBV30 and TRBJ2-7; no reliable D call. Germline loops: CDR1 GTSNPN, CDR2 SVGIG (reference sequence). This CDR3 spans 13 amino acids. Deletions cut 0 bases from V and 0 bases from J, with 6 bases between.

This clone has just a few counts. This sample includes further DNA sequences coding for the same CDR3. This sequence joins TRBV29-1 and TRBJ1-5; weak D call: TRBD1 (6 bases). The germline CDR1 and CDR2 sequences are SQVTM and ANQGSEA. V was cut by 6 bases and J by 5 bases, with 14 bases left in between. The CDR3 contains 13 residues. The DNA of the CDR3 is TGCAGCGTGGGCGTGGGGGCCGATCAGCCCCAGCATTTT. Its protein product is CSVGVGADQPQHF. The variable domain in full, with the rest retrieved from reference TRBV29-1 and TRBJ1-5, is SAVISQKPSRDICQRGTSLTIQCQVDSQVTMMFWYRQQPGQSLTLIATANQGSEATYESGFVIDKFPISRPNLTFSTLTVSNMSPEDSSIYLCSVGVGADQPQHFGDGTRLSIL.

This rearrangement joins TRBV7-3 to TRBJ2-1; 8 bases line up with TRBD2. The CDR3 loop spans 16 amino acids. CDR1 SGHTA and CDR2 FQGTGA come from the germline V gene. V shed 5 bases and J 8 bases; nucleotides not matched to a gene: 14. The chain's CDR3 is CASSAAGTRFGYEQFF. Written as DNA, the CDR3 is TGTGCCAGCAGCGCGGCCGGGACTAGGTTTGGGTATGAGCAGTTCTTC.

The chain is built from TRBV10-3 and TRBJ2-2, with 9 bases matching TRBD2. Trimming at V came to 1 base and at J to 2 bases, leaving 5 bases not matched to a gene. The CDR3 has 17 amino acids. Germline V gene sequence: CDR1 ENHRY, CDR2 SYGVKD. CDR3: CAISEYPSGVNTGELFF. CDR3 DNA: TGTGCCATCAGTGAGTACCCTAGCGGGGTAAACACCGGGGAGCTGTTTTTT.

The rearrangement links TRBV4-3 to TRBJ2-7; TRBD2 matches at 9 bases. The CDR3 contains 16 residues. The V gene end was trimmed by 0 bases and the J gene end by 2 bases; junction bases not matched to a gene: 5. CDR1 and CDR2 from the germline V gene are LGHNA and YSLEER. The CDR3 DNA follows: TGCGCCAGCAGCCAAGAGGGGCTAGCGGGGACCTACGAGCAGTACTTC. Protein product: CASSQEGLAGTYEQYF.

CDR3 sequence reads: CASSFGGGYTF. The CDR3 nucleotides read TGTGCCAGCAGCTTCGGGGGTGGCTACACCTTC. This chain connects TRBV7-3 to TRBJ1-2; the D gene is possibly TRBD1 (5 bases). Germline values: CDR1 SGHTA, CDR2 FQGTGA. V lost 3 bases, J lost 7 bases, and 6 bases lay in between. The CDR3 loop spans 11 amino acids.

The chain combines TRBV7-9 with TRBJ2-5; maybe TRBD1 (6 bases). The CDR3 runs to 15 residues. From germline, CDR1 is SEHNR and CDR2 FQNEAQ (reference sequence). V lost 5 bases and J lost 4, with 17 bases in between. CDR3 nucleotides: TGTGCCAGCAGCCCTGGGGGCAGGGTTGGAGAGACCCAGTACTTC. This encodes CASSPGGRVGETQYF.

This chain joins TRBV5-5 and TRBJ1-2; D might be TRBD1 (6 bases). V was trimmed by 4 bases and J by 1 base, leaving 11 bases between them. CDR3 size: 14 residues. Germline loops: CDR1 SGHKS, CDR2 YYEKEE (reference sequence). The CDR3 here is CASSPLGGNYGYTF. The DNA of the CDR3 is TGTGCCAGCAGCCCGTTAGGGGGTAACTATGGCTACACCTTC. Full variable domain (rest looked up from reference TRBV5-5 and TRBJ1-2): DAGVTQSPTHLIKTRGQQVTLRCSPISGHKSVSWYQQVLGQGPQFIFQYYEKEERGRGNFPDRFSARQFPNYSSELNVNALLLGDSALYLCASSPLGGNYGYTFGSGTRLTVV.

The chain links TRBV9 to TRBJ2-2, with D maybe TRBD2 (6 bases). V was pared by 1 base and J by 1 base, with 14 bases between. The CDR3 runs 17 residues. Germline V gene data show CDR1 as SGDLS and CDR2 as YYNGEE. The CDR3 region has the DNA TGTGCCAGCAGCGTACTCCCGGCGGGGTTGAACACCGGGGAGCTGTTTTTT. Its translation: CASSVLPAGLNTGELFF.

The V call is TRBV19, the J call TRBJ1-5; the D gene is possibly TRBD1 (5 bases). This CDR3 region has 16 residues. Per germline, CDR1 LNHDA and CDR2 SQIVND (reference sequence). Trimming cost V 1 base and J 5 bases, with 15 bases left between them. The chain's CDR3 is CASSIVWGGGDQPQHF. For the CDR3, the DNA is TGTGCCAGTAGTATAGTTTGGGGTGGAGGGGATCAGCCCCAGCATTTT. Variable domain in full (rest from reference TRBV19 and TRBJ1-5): DGGITQSPKYLFRKEGQNVTLSCEQNLNHDAMYWYRQDPGQGLRLIYYSQIVNDFQKGDIAEGYSVSREKKESFPLTVTSAQKNPTAFYLCASSIVWGGGDQPQHFGDGTRLSIL.

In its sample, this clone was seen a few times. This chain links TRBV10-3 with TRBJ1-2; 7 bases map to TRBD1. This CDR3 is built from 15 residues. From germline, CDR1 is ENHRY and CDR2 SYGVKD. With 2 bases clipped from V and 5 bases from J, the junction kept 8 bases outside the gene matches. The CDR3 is CAISENLSGGYGYTF. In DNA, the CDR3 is TGTGCCATCAGTGAGAATTTGTCAGGGGGATATGGCTACACCTTC.

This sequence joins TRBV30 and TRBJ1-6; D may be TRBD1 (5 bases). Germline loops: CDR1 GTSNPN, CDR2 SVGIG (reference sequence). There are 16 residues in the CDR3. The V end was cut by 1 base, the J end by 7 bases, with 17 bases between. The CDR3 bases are TGTGCCTGGAGTGGGGTCACAGGAAGACAAAATTCACCCCTCCACTTT. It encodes CAWSGVTGRQNSPLHF.

The CDR3 region is CASSVGQSTDTQYF. The CDR3 DNA is TGCGCCAGCAGCGTCGGACAGTCTACAGATACGCAGTATTTT. The chain is built from TRBV5-1 and TRBJ2-3; tentative D call: TRBD1 (6 bases). This CDR3 is built from 14 residues. V was clipped by 4 bases and J by 3 bases, with 12 bases between them. Looked up from germline, CDR1 is SGHRS and CDR2 is YFSETQ.

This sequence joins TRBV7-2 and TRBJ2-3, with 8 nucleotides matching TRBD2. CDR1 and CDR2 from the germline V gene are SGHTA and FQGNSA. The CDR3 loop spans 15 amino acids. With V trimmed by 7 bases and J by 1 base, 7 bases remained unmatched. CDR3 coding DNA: TGTGCCAGCACCCTAGGGACTAGAGGCACAGATACGCAGTATTTT. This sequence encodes CASTLGTRGTDTQYF.

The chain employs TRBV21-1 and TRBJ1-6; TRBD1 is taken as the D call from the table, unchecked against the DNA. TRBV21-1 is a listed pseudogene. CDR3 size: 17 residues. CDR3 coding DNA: TGTGCCAGCAGCCACATCGACAGGGGGCCAAATAATTCACCCCTCCACTTT. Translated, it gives CASSHIDRGPNNSPLHF.